This T cell receptor beta chain was sequenced during a study of blood T cell repertoires in COVID-19 (dated by TCRdb to about 2020). With respect to the entire study: The collaborator samples originated in the United States, Italy and Spain and spanned the acute and convalescent phases of COVID-19. Deeply sampled blood TCRbeta repertoires from subjects exposed to, actively infected with, or recovered from COVID-19 were included in the dataset. Sample metadata almost always included a de-identified subject ID, COVID-19 status, age in years and sex. Samples came from the ongoing ImmuneRACE study (first 160 participants) plus 1,254 subjects from 6 global collaborators. The prospective study material was composed of cDNA or gDNA derived from T cells, B-cell-depleted T cells, or PBMCs. A freely available public database, intended as a resource for researchers studying the immune response to SARS-CoV-2, is where the repertoires were released. Where HLA class I and class II types were available, the types were taken from metadata supplied by the sample provider, not from assay-based typing. General findings and caveats noted by the study authors: The quantity of clinical and demographic metadata differed by source and by participant and was supplied without curation.

Details on this clone: Its recognized antigen is unknown. No qualities accompany the bases; no much larger clone lies one base away.

Participants in the prospective study were enrolled through a virtual design, were aged roughly 18 to 100 years, and lived in 20 to 30 United States geographic areas. Cohort assignment in the prospective study relied on participant-reported clinical history from a screening survey and a study questionnaire. A participant counted as exposed if, within 2 weeks of entering the study, that participant had been in contact with someone who had a PCR-confirmed or clinician-diagnosed COVID-19 case. In the prospective study, whole blood, serum and a nasopharyngeal or oropharyngeal swab were collected from each participant by mobile phlebotomists. Over a 2-month period, participants in the prospective study had the option of providing additional blood draws and questionnaires. Before DNA extraction, prospective study blood samples were shipped either frozen or at room temperature. From cysteine to phenylalanine, the CDR3 is 14 amino acids long. Only the CDR3 part of the read is kept: 42 bases, read in frame from the first base. The germline V gene sets CDR1 to SNHLY and CDR2 to FYNNEI. V is shortened by 7 bases, J by 4 bases, and the region joining them spans 17 bases.

TCRbeta CDR3 regions were amplified from genomic DNA using the immunoSEQ Assay, a bias-controlled multiplex PCR. Concerning the study's data processing: Nucleated cell counts per sample were estimated from amplification of reference gene primers within the assay. Sequence reads were collapsed and filtered to measure the absolute abundance of every unique TCRbeta CDR3 rearrangement. For each sample, productive Simpson clonality was calculated as the square root of Simpson's diversity index across productive rearrangements. TCRdb mirrors the immuneACCESS table, restricted to in-frame sequences. Some clones are absent from its copies; in checked studies, under half trace to an unresolved V gene, and the reason for the others is unknown. V, J and clone size are taken as reported in that table, and D and trimming were inferred from the DNA itself. In all, the sample holds about 320,000 clones, and 85% of those were seen once. The top ten clonotypes cover 1.5% to 2% of the sample.

Sample: PBMCs or T cells enriched from blood (not recorded which). The clonotype was recovered from a woman aged 25 to 39 who had been exposed to COVID-19. The V and J segments used are TRBV2 and TRBJ2-7; the D gene is perhaps TRBD2, on 5 matching bases. The CDR3 has the sequence CASTARTGRYEQYF. The DNA sequence reads TGTGCCAGCACTGCCAGAACGGGAAGATACGAGCAGTACTTC.